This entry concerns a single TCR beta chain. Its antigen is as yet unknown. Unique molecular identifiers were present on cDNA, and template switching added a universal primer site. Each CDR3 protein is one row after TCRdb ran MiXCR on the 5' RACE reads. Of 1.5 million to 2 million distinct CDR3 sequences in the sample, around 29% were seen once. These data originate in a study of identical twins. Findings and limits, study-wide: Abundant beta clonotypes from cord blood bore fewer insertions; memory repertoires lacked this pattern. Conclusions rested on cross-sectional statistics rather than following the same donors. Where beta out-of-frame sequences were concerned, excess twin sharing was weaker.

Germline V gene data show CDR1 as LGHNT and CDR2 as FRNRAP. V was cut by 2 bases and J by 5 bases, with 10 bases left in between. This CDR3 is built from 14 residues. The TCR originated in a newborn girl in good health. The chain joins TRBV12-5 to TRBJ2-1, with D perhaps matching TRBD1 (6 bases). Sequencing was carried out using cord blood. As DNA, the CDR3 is TGTGCTAGTGGTTTGCGGACAGCCCACAATGAGCAGTTCTTC. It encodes CASGLRTAHNEQFF.